The 16 T cell receptor beta chains below were found in one sample sequenced in a study of blood T cell repertoires in COVID-19. The repertoire was sequenced with immunoSEQ multiplex PCR; TCRdb's copy has only in-frame clones and lacks some. The repertoire holds about 180,000 clones, with 85% to 90% as singletons. The sequencing input was peripheral blood. These receptors were obtained from a woman in her 30s with active or convalescent COVID-19.

This chain links TRBV7-9 with TRBJ2-2; D is perhaps TRBD1 (5 bases). Germline CDR1 reads SEHNR; CDR2 reads FQNEAQ (reference sequence). This CDR3 is built from 13 residues. Trimming pared 5 bases from V and 5 bases from J, leaving 9 bases between. The CDR3 sequence is CASSVTGTGELFF. CDR3 nucleotide sequence: TGTGCCAGCAGCGTTACAGGAACCGGGGAGCTGTTTTTT.

V usage is TRBV27 and J usage is TRBJ1-1; 9 positions match TRBD1. The V gene end was trimmed by 3 bases and the J gene end by 0 bases; junction bases not matched to a gene: 5. This CDR3 region has 16 residues. CDR1 and CDR2 from the germline V gene are MNHEY and SMNVEV (reference sequence). CDR3 bases: TGTGCCAGCAGTTTCGTGGGACAGGGCATGAACACTGAAGCTTTCTTT. This sequence encodes CASSFVGQGMNTEAFF.

In this sample, this clone turned up a few times. CDR3 nucleotide sequence: TGTGCCAGCAGCCCTGGAGGGAGCGGGGGCACCGGGGAGCTGTTTTTT. Translated: CASSPGGSGGTGELFF. The gene calls are TRBV5-4 and TRBJ2-2; 8 positions match TRBD2. Germline V gene data show CDR1 as SGHNT and CDR2 as YYREEE (reference sequence). The CDR3 length is 16 residues. V lost 4 bases, J lost 4 bases, and 9 bases stayed unmatched.

The sample holds a few counts of this clone. The chain joins TRBV28 to TRBJ2-7; TRBD2 matches 11 bases. This CDR3 has 16 amino acids. Per the germline V gene, CDR1 is MDHEN and CDR2 is SYDVKM. The ends lost 4 bases at V and 2 bases at J; junction bases unmatched: 7. The CDR3 loop reads CASSSPGTSGTYEQYF. The CDR3 DNA sequence: TGTGCCAGCAGTTCCCCCGGGACTAGCGGTACCTACGAGCAGTACTTC.

The V gene is TRBV2, the J gene TRBJ1-3; TRBD1 matches 7 bases. V lost 11 bases, J lost 1 base, and 11 bases stayed unmatched. Germline V gene lookup returns CDR1 SNHLY and CDR2 FYNNEI. The CDR3 spans 15 residues. The CDR3 DNA is TGTGCCGGCAAGCGAGGGACAGCGTCTGGAAACACCATATATTTT. Encoded protein: CAGKRGTASGNTIYF.

The chain couples TRBV5-1 to TRBJ1-2; TRBD1 matches 9 bases. This CDR3 contains 15 residues. Per germline, CDR1 SGHRS and CDR2 YFSETQ. Trimming cost V 4 bases and J 2 bases; bases outside gene matches: 6. The CDR3 region has the DNA TGCGCCAGCAGCCGTCAGGGACAGGGCAACTATGGCTACACCTTC. It translates to CASSRQGQGNYGYTF.

This chain joins TRBV10-3 and TRBJ1-1, with 8 bases that match TRBD1. Germline CDR1 and CDR2: ENHRY and SYGVKD. This CDR3 comprises 18 residues. The ends lost 1 base at V and 4 bases at J; junction bases unmatched: 14. CDR3 nucleotide sequence: TGTGCCATCAGTGAGTGGGGGACAGGACTCTCTGAAGGCACTGAAGCTTTCTTT. It yields the protein CAISEWGTGLSEGTEAFF.

The J gene is TRBJ1-1, the V gene TRBV6-1; TRBD1 is a possible D gene (5 bases). Trimming shortened V by 2 bases and J by 4 bases, and 17 bases separated the two germline ends. From germline, CDR1 is MNHNS and CDR2 SASEGT. The CDR3 is 16 residues long. DNA of the CDR3: TGTGCCAGCAGTGAATTGGCAGGGTATCAGAGCACTGAAGCTTTCTTT. Amino acid sequence: CASSELAGYQSTEAFF.

The V and J genes are TRBV2 and TRBJ2-5; TRBD1 matches 11 bases. The CDR3 covers 15 residues. Trimming at V came to 1 base and at J to 5 bases, leaving 3 bases not matched to a gene. The V gene's germline CDR1 is SNHLY and CDR2 FYNNEI. The CDR3 DNA is TGTGCCAGCAGTGAAGGGACAGGGGGCCATGAGACCCAGTACTTC. Protein: CASSEGTGGHETQYF. Variable domain in full (rest from reference TRBV2 and TRBJ2-5): EPEVTQTPSHQVTQMGQEVILRCVPISNHLYFYWYRQILGQKVEFLVSFYNNEISEKSEIFDDQFSVERPDGSNFTLKIRSTKLEDSAMYFCASSEGTGGHETQYFGPGTRLLVL.

The CDR3 sequence is CASSQTTRDLAKNIQYF. The CDR3 DNA is TGTGCCAGCAGCCAAACGACTAGAGACCTAGCCAAAAACATTCAGTACTTC. The chain is built from TRBV3-1 (or the pseudogene TRBV3-2) and TRBJ2-4, with D possibly TRBD2 on 6 matching bases. Germline V gives CDR1 LGHDT, CDR2 YNNKEL (reference sequence). CDR3 length equals 17 residues. Trimming took 2 bases from V and 0 from J, leaving 14 bases between them.

This sequence joins TRBV30 and TRBJ1-1; TRBD1 matches at 9 bases. This CDR3 comprises 17 residues. V shed 2 bases and J 3 bases; nucleotides not matched to a gene: 13. Germline CDR1 GTSNPN, CDR2 SVGIG (reference sequence). The CDR3 DNA sequence: TGTGCCTGGAGTAAAAGCCCCTTACAGGGGGCGGACACTGAAGCTTTCTTT. Translation gives CAWSKSPLQGADTEAFF.

The chain is built from TRBV14 and TRBJ1-1, with 7 bases aligning to TRBD1. Trimming cost V 1 base and J 0 bases; bases outside gene matches: 8. This CDR3 spans 17 amino acids. Per the germline V gene, CDR1 is SGHDN and CDR2 is FVKESK. The CDR3 region has the DNA TGTGCCAGCAGCCAAGTGGGCGGGACAGCCATGAACACTGAAGCTTTCTTT. The encoded protein is CASSQVGGTAMNTEAFF.

The chain joins TRBV12-3 or TRBV12-4 to TRBJ2-1; 7 bases fit TRBD2. After removal of 3 bases from V and 6 bases from J, the junction contained 2 bases not matched to a gene. The CDR3 totals 13 residues. The CDR3 coding sequence is TGTGCCAGCAGTTTGGGAGGGAGCAATGAGCAGTTCTTC. This gives the protein CASSLGGSNEQFF.

J is TRBJ2-2 and V is TRBV19, with D maybe TRBD1 (6 bases). CDR3 length equals 17 residues. The V gene lost 6 bases and the J gene lost 0 bases, with 17 bases spanning the gap. Germline CDR1 and CDR2: LNHDA and SQIVND (reference sequence). This chain's CDR3 is CASRRTGNRANTGELFF. CDR3 DNA sequence: TGTGCCAGTAGGCGAACAGGGAATCGGGCGAACACCGGGGAGCTGTTTTTT.

The rearrangement links TRBV19 to TRBJ1-5; D not resolved. The CDR3 runs 14 residues. V was shortened by 7 bases and J by 0 bases, with 10 bases between the two germline ends. Germline loops: CDR1 LNHDA, CDR2 SQIVND (reference sequence). The CDR3 is CASTYVDSNQPQHF. In DNA, the CDR3 is TGTGCCAGTACCTATGTAGATAGCAATCAGCCCCAGCATTTT.

This rearrangement joins TRBV2 to TRBJ2-7; 7 nucleotides agree with TRBD1. This CDR3 spans 12 amino acids. Germline V CDR1 and CDR2: SNHLY, FYNNEI. V shed 3 bases and J 8 bases; nucleotides not matched to a gene: 4. This CDR3 is CASSEGQRKQYF. CDR3 sequence (DNA): TGTGCCAGCAGTGAGGGACAGCGGAAGCAGTACTTC.